This T cell receptor (beta chain) came from a study of T cell repertoires in cytomegalovirus infection. Whole-study context: Matching HLA type, along with CMV infection, was indicated by public TCR beta signatures. Findings and caveats of the study: The response measured ex vivo was dominated by TCR beta clonotypes (HLA-C-restricted and CMV-specific). Summed frequency of shared TCR beta families picked out CMV carriers who also had the relevant HLA.

Trimming at V came to 5 bases and at J to 5 bases, leaving 8 bases not matched to a gene. The CDR3 covers 15 residues. From the reads, TCRdb called clonotypes with MiXCR, one entry per CDR3 protein. The sample holds about a million distinct CDR3 sequences, around a third seen once. For this clonotype: What it binds is not known.

This TCR came from a human donor in good health (CMV status not recorded). Some clones in this sample may be carry-over from other donors' samples. The specimen comprised cultured CD8+ T cells from PBMCs, sampled from culture after CMV antigen stimulation. The rearrangement links TRBV12-3 or TRBV12-4 to TRBJ2-5; TRBD2 matches at 10 bases. CDR3 nucleotide sequence: TGTGCCAGCAGTGAACTAGCGGGGAGCGGGGAGACCCAGTACTTC. It yields the protein CASSELAGSGETQYF.